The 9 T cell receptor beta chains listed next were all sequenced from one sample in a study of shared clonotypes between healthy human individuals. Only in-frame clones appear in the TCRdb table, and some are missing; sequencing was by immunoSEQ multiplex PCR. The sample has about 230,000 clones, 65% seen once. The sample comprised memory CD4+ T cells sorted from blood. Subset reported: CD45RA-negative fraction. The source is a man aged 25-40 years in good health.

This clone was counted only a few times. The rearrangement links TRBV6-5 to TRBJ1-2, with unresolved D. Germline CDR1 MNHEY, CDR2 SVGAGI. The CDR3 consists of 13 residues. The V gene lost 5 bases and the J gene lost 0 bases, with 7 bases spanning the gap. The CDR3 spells CASSETANYGYTF. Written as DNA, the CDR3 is TGTGCCAGCAGTGAAACAGCTAACTATGGCTACACCTTC.

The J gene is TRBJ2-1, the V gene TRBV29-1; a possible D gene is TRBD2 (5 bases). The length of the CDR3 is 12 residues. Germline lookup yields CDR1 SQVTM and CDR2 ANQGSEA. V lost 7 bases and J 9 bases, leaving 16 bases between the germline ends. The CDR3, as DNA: TGCAGCGCCGACCGTACCGGAGGTGAGCAGTTCTTC. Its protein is CSADRTGGEQFF.

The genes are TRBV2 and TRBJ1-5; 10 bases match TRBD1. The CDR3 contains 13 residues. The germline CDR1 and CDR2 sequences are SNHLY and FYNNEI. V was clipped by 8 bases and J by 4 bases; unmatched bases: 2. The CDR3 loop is CASSGQGNQPQHF. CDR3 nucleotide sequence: TGTGCCAGCTCGGGACAGGGGAATCAGCCCCAGCATTTT. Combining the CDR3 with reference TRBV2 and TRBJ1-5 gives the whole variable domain EPEVTQTPSHQVTQMGQEVILRCVPISNHLYFYWYRQILGQKVEFLVSFYNNEISEKSEIFDDQFSVERPDGSNFTLKIRSTKLEDSAMYFCASSGQGNQPQHFGDGTRLSIL.

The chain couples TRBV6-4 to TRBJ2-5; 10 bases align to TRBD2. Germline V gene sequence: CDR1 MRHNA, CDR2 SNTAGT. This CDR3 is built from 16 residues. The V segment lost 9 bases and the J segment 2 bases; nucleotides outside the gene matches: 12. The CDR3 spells CASFNRTSGLQETQYF. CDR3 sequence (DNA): TGTGCCAGTTTTAACAGGACTAGCGGCTTACAAGAGACCCAGTACTTC.

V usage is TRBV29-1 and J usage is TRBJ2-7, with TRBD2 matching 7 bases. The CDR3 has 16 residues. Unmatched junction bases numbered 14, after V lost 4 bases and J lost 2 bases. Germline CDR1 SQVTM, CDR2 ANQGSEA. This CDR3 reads CSVAREPPARAYEQYF. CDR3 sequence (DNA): TGCAGCGTTGCGCGGGAGCCACCAGCCAGGGCCTACGAGCAGTACTTC.

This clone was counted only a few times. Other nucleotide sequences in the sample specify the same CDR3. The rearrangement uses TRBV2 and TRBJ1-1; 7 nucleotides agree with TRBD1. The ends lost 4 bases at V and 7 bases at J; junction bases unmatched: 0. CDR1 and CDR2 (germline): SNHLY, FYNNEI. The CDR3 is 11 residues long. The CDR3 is CASSGDSEAFF. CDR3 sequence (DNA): TGTGCCAGCAGTGGGGACAGTGAAGCTTTCTTT.

The CDR3 loop reads CARGAVWDNQPQHF. Written as DNA, the CDR3 is TGTGCCAGAGGGGCGGTTTGGGACAATCAGCCCCAGCATTTT. The V call is TRBV5-5, the J call TRBJ1-5, with D possibly TRBD1 on 5 matching bases. The V gene's germline CDR1 is SGHKS and CDR2 YYEKEE (reference sequence). The CDR3 has 14 amino acids. Trimming left V 8 bases short and J 3 bases short, with 15 bases between.

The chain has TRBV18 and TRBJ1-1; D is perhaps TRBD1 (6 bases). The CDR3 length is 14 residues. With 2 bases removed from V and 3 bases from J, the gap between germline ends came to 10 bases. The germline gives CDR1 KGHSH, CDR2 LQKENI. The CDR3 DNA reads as TGTGCCAGCTCACCAGACAGGCCCTACACTGAAGCTTTCTTT. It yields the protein CASSPDRPYTEAFF.

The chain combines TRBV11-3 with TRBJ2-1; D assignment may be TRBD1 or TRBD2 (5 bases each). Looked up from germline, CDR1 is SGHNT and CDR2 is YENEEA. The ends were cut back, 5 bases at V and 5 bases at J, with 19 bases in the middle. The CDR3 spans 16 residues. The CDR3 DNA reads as TGTGCCAGCAGCCCAGGTCAGCGAGGGGCCAACAATGAGCAGTTCTTC. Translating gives CASSPGQRGANNEQFF.